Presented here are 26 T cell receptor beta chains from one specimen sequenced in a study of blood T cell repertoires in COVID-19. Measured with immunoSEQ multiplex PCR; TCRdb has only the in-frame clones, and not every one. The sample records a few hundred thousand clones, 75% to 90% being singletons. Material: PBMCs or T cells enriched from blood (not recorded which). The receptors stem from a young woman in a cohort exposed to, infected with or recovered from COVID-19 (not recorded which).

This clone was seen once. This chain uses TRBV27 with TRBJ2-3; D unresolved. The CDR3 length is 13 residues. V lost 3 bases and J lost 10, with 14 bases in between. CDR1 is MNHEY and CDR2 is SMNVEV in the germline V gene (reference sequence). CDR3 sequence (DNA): TGTGCCAGCAGTTTGAACGGCTTGGGCCCGCAGTATTTT. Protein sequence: CASSLNGLGPQYF.

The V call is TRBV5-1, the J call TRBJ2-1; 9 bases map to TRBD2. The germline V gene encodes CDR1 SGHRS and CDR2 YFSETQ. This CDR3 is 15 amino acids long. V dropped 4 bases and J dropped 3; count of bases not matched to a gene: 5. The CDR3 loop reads CASSVTSGYYNEQFF. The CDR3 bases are TGCGCCAGCAGCGTTACTAGCGGGTACTACAATGAGCAGTTCTTC.

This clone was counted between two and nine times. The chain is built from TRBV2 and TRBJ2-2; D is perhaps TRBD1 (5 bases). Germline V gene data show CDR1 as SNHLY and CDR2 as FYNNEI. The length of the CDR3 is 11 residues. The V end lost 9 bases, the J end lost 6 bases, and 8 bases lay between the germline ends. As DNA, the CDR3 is TGTGCCAGTAAACAGGCCGGGGAGCTGTTTTTT. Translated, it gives CASKQAGELFF. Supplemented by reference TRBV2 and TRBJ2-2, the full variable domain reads EPEVTQTPSHQVTQMGQEVILRCVPISNHLYFYWYRQILGQKVEFLVSFYNNEISEKSEIFDDQFSVERPDGSNFTLKIRSTKLEDSAMYFCASKQAGELFFGEGSRLTVL.

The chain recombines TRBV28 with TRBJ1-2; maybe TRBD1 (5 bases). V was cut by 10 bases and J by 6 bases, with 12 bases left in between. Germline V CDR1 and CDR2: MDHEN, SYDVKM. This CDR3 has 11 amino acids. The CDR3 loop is CAIRGADGYTF. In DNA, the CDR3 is TGTGCCATCCGTGGGGCGGATGGCTACACCTTC.

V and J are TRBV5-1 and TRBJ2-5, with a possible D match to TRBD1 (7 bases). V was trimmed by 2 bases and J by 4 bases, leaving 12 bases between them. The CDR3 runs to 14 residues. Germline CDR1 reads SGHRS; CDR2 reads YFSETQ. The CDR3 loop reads CASSFRRGRETQYF. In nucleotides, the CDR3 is TGCGCCAGCAGCTTCCGGAGGGGGCGAGAGACCCAGTACTTC.

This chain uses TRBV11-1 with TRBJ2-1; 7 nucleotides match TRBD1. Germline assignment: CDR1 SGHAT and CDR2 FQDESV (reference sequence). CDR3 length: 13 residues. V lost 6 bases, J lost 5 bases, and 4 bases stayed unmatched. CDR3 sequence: CASSLGQHNEQFF. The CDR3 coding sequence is TGTGCCAGCAGTCTGGGACAGCACAATGAGCAGTTCTTC.

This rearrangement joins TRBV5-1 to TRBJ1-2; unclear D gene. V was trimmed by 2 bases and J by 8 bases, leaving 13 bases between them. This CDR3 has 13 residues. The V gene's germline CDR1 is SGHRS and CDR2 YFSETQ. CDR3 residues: CASSFAEKFGYTF. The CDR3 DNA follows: TGCGCCAGCAGCTTCGCGGAAAAGTTCGGCTACACCTTC.

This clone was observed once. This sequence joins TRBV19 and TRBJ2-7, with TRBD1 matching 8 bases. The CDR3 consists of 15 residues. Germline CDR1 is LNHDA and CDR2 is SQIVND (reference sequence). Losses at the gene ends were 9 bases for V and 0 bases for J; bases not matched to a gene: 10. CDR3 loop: CASRDRTGLSYEQYF. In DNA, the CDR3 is TGTGCCAGCCGTGACAGGACAGGGCTCTCCTACGAGCAGTACTTC.

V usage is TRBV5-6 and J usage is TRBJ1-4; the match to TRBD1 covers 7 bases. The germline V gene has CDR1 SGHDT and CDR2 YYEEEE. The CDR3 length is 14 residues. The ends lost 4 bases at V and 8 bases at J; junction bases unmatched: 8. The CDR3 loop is CASSIRQGSEKLFF. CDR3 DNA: TGTGCCAGCAGCATAAGACAGGGCTCAGAAAAACTGTTTTTT.

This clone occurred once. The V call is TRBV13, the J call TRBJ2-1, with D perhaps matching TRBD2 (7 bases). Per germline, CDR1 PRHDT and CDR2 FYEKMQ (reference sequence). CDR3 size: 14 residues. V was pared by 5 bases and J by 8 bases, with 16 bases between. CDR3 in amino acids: CASSPRGAQDEQFF. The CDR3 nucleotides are TGTGCCAGCAGCCCCCGGGGGGCCCAGGATGAGCAGTTCTTC.

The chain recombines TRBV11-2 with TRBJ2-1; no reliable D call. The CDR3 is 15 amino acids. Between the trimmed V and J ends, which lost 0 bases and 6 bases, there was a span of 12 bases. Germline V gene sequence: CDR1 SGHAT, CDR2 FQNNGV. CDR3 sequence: CASSLEVLGPNEQFF. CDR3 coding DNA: TGTGCCAGCAGCTTAGAGGTTTTGGGCCCCAATGAGCAGTTCTTC.

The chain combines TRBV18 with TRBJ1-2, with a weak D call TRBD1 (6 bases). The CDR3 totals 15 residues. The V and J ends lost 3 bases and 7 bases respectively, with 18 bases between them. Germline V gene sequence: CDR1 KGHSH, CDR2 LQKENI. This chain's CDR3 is CASSPSPRGKGGYTF. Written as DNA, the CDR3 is TGTGCCAGCTCACCCTCGCCCAGGGGAAAAGGTGGCTACACCTTC.

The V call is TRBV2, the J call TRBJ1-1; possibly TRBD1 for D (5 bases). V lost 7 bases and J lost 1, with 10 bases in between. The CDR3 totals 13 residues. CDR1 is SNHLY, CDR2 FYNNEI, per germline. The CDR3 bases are TGTGCCAGCATAAGTCAGGGGAACACTGAAGCTTTCTTT. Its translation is CASISQGNTEAFF.

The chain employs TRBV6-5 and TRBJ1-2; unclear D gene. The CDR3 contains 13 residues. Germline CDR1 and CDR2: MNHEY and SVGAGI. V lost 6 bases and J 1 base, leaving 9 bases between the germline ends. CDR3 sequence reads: CASRVTDNYGYTF. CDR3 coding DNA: TGTGCCAGCAGAGTTACAGATAACTATGGCTACACCTTC.

CDR3 residues: CASSPPASGGSGANVLTF. The CDR3 DNA is TGTGCCAGCTCACCACCGGCTAGCGGGGGCTCTGGGGCCAACGTCCTGACTTTC. This rearrangement joins TRBV18 to TRBJ2-6; 10 bases map to TRBD2. This CDR3 region has 18 residues. With V trimmed by 0 bases and J by 0 bases, 2 bases remained unmatched. Per the germline V gene, CDR1 is KGHSH and CDR2 is LQKENI.

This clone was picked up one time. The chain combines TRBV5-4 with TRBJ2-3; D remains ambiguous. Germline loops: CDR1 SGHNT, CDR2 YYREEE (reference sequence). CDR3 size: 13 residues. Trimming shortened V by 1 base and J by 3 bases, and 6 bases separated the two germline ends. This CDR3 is CASSLKLTDTQYF. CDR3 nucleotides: TGTGCCAGCAGCTTGAAGCTTACAGATACGCAGTATTTT.

This CDR3 is CASRPPPGGTYEQYF. The CDR3 coding sequence is TGTGCCAGCAGACCTCCGCCGGGGGGAACCTACGAGCAGTACTTC. The chain couples TRBV28 to TRBJ2-7; the match to TRBD2 covers 7 bases. V trimming: 6 bases; J trimming: 2 bases; junction bases outside the gene matches: 10. Germline V gene data show CDR1 as MDHEN and CDR2 as SYDVKM. The CDR3 length is 15 residues.

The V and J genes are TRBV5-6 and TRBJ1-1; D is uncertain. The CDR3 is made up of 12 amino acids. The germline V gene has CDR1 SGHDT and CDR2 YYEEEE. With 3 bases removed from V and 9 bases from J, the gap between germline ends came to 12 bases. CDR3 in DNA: TGTGCCAGCAGCTCCGAAGGGAGGAAAGCTTTCTTT. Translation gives CASSSEGRKAFF.

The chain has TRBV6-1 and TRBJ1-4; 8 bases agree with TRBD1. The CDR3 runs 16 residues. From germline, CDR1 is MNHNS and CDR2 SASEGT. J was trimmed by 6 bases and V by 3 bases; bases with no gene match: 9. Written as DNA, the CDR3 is TGTGCCAGCAGTGAGGTCTCGGCAGGGGGCGATGAAAAACTGTTTTTT. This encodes CASSEVSAGGDEKLFF.

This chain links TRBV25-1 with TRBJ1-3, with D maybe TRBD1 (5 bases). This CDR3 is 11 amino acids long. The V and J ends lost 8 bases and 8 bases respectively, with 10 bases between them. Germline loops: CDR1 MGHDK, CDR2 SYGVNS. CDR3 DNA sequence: TGTGCCAGCCTCCGGGGGGACACCATATATTTT. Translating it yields CASLRGDTIYF.

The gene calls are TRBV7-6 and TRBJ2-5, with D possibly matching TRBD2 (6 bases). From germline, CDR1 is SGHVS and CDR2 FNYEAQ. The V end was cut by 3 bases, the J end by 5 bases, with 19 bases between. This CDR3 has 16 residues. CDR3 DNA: TGTGCCAGCAGCTTTGCCGGGACTTCCAGAGGGGAGACCCAGTACTTC. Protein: CASSFAGTSRGETQYF.

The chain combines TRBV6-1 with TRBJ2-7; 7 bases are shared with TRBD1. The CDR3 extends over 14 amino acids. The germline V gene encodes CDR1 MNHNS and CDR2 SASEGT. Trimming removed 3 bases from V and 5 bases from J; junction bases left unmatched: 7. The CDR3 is CASSEGGQVDEQYF. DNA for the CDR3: TGTGCCAGCAGTGAGGGTGGACAGGTCGACGAGCAGTACTTC.

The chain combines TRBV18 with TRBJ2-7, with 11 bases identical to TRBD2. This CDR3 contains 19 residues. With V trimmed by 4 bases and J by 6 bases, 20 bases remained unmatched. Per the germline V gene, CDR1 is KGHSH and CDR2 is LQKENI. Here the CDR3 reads CASSLLSGRDSGGGFEQYF. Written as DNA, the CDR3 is TGTGCCAGCTCACTCCTTAGCGGGAGGGACTCCGGTGGGGGATTCGAGCAGTACTTC.

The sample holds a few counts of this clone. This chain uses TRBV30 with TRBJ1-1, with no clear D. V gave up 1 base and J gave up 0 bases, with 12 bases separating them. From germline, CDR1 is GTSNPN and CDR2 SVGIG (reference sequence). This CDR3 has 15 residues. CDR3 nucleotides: TGTGCCTGGAGTGCAAACCGAGGGTTGAACACTGAAGCTTTCTTT. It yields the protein CAWSANRGLNTEAFF. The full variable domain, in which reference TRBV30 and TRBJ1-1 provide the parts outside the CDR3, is SQTIHQWPATLVQPVGSPLSLECTVEGTSNPNLYWYRQAAGRGLQLLFYSVGIGQISSEVPQNLSASRPQDRQFILSSKKLLLSDSGFYLCAWSANRGLNTEAFFGQGTRLTVV.

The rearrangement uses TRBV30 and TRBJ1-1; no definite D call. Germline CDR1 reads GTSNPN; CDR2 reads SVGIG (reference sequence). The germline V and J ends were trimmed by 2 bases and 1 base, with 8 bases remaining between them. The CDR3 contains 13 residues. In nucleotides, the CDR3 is TGTGCCTGGAGTTTTGGCGGGAACACTGAAGCTTTCTTT. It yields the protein CAWSFGGNTEAFF.

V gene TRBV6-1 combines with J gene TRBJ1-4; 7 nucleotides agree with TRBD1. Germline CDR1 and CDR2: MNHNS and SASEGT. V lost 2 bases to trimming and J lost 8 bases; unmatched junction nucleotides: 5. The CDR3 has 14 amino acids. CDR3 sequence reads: CASSEYRGTEKLFF. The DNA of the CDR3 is TGTGCCAGCAGTGAATACAGGGGTACCGAAAAACTGTTTTTT.